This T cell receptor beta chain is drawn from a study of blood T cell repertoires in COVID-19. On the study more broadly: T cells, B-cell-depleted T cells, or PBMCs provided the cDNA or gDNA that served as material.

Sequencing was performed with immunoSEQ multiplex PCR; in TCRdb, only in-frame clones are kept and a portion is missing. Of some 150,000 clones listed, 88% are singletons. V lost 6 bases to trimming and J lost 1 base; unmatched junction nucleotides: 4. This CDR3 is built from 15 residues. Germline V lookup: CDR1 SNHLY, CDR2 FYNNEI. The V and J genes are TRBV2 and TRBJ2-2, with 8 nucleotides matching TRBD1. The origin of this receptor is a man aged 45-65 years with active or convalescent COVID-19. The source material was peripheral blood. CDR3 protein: CASSAGTGNTGELFF. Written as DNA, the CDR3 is TGTGCCAGCAGCGCCGGGACAGGGAACACCGGGGAGCTGTTTTTT.